This T cell receptor beta chain emerged from a study of blood T cell repertoires in COVID-19 (dated by TCRdb to the early 2020s). A note on the overall study: Samples covering the acute and convalescent phases of COVID-19 were provided by collaborators in the United States, Italy and Spain. The prospective study material was composed of cDNA or gDNA derived from T cells, B-cell-depleted T cells, or PBMCs. Samples came from the ongoing ImmuneRACE study (first 160 participants) plus 1,254 subjects from 6 global collaborators. HLA class I and class II types, where available, came from metadata supplied by the sample provider rather than from assay-based typing. Deeply sampled blood TCRbeta repertoires from subjects exposed to, actively infected with, or recovered from COVID-19 were included in the dataset. The repertoires were released in a freely available public database intended as a resource for research on the immune response to SARS-CoV-2. Sample metadata almost always included a de-identified subject ID, COVID-19 status, age in years and sex.

TCRbeta CDR3 regions were amplified from genomic DNA by means of the immunoSEQ Assay, a bias-controlled multiplex PCR. The study's processing was this. Nucleated cell counts per sample were estimated from amplification of reference gene primers within the assay. To quantify the absolute abundance of each unique TCRbeta CDR3 rearrangement, sequence reads were collapsed and filtered. Productive Simpson clonality was computed per sample as the square root of Simpson's diversity index over productive rearrangements. As stored in TCRdb, this immuneACCESS dataset retains in-frame rearrangements with V and J assigned. A fraction of the clones does not appear; measured against another copy, unresolved V genes explain less than half of the discrepancy, and the remainder lacks a known reason. V, J and clone size are taken as reported in that table, and D and trimming were inferred from the DNA itself. The sample includes 200,000 to 250,000 clones, with more than 65% observed a single time. Together, the top ten hold around 3.1% of the sample.

Here is what the overall study found, with its caveats: Clinical and demographic metadata were provided uncurated, with the amount varying by source and participant.

Samples from volunteer blood donors who had recovered from COVID-19 were contributed by a second Seattle source. Whole blood was collected in K2EDTA tubes by collaborating institutions according to the institutions' own protocols. Collaborator samples were shipped for TCRbeta analysis as frozen whole blood, isolated PBMCs, or DNA extracted from either sample type. A remark on this clone: Its antigen has not been determined. Base qualities are not at hand, and no much larger clone is one base apart.

Sequencing was done on a sample of peripheral blood. The sequence came from a woman in her twenties or thirties who had recovered from COVID-19.

The DNA sequence follows: TGTGCCAGCAGCGTGGGACAGCCCTACAACACCGGGGAGCTGTTTTTT. It translates to CASSVGQPYNTGELFF. Recombination connected TRBV5-4 to TRBJ2-2, with 7 junctional bases fitting TRBD1. CDR1 SGHNT and CDR2 YYREEE are derived from the germline V gene (reference sequence). The CDR3 measures 16 amino acids from cysteine to phenylalanine. Only the CDR3 region is kept as DNA, spanning 48 bases read in frame from base 1. V trim: 4 bases; J trim: 2 bases; unmatched bases: 8.